This T cell receptor (beta chain) was documented in a study of OX40 agonist ivuxolimab in advanced cancers. This clone was found a few times. Other DNA variants within this sample encode the same CDR3. TCRdb keeps only in-frame clones here, not all; method: immunoSEQ multiplex PCR. The data show around 50,000 clones, about 83% seen once. This CDR3 contains 14 residues. The ends lost 0 bases at V and 7 bases at J; junction bases unmatched: 3. Germline-derived CDR1 and CDR2 are SGHTA and FQGNSA. The rearrangement joins TRBV7-2 to TRBJ2-1; 7 bases agree with TRBD2. This TCR was sampled from an adult with an advanced solid tumor such as melanoma, head and neck, liver or kidney cancer. Sample: CD4+ or CD8+ T cells sorted from blood, taken in a trial of the OX40 agonist ivuxolimab. Here the CDR3 reads CASSLAGGSNEQFF. DNA of the CDR3: TGTGCCAGCAGCTTAGCGGGAGGGAGTAATGAGCAGTTCTTC.